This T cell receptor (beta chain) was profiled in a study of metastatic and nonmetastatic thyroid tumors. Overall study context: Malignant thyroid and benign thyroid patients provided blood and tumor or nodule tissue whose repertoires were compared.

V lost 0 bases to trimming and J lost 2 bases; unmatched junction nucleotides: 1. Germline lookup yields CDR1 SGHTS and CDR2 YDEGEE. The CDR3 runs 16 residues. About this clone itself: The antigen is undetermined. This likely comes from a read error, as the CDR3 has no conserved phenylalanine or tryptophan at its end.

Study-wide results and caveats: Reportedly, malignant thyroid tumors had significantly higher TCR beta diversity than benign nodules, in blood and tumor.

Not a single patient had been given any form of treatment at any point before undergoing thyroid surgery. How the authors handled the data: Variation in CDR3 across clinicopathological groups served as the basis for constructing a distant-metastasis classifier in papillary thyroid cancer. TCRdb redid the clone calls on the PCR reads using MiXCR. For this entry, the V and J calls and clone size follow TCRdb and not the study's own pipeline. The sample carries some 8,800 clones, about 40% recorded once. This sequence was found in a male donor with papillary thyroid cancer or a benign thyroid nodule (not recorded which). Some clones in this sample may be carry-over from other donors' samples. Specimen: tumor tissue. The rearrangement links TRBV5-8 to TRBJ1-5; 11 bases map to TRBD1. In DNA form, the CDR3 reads TGTGCCAGCAGCTTGGGGACAGGGGGCGGCAATCAGCCCCAGCATCCC. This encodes CASSLGTGGGNQPQHP.